This T cell receptor beta chain was sequenced for a study of blood T cells in healthy people across ages. Alongside a J-beta primer mix, a sample-barcoded 5' primer served in a second PCR lasting roughly 6 to 12 cycles. TCRdb redid the calling of the 5' RACE reads with MiXCR, one entry per CDR3 protein. The sample shows 730,000 or so distinct CDR3 sequences, around 41% of them seen only once. This CDR3 contains 14 residues. Germline CDR1 and CDR2: DFQATT and SNEGSKA (reference sequence). The ends lost 3 bases at V and 7 bases at J; junction bases unmatched: 9. Ranging in age from roughly 6 to 95, the donors were healthy Caucasian individuals from Russia. Study-level results: Naive and antigen-experienced cells were not separated, limiting conclusive comparison. Older individuals had lower TCR beta diversity per million T cells (the decline was roughly linear).

For this clonotype: Its antigen is unidentified.

Input material: blood. This sequence originates from a man of 80 years or more in good health. The V and J genes are TRBV20-1 and TRBJ2-7, with TRBD1 identical over 10 bases. DNA for the CDR3: TGCAGTGCTAGTGGGGACAGGGGATTGTTTGAGCAGTACTTC. It specifies CSASGDRGLFEQYF.